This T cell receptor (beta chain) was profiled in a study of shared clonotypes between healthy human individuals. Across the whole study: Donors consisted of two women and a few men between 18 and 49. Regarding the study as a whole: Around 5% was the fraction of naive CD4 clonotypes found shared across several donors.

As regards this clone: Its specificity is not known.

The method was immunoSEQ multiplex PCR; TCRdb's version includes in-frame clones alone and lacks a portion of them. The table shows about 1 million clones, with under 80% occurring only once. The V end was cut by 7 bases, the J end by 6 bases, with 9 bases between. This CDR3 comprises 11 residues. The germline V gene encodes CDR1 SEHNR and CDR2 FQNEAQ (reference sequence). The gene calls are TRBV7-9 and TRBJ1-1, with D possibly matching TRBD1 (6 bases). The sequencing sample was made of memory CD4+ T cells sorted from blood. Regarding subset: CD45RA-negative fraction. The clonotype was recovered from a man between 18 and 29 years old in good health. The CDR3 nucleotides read TGTGCCAGCACCTGGGGGCCTGAAGCTTTCTTT. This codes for CASTWGPEAFF.